These 14 T cell receptor beta chains were sequenced from one sample in a study of radiotherapy plus CTLA-4 blockade in lung cancer. Using immunoSEQ multiplex PCR, the repertoire was profiled, and TCRdb retains in-frame clones only, with some absent. The sample records about 62,000 clones, roughly three quarters being singletons. Sequenced material: peripheral blood, taken from a patient treated with radiotherapy plus ipilimumab. The receptors here all came from a human donor with non-small cell lung cancer who had a complete response to radiotherapy plus ipilimumab.

The chain couples TRBV7-2 to TRBJ1-2; D is undetermined. The CDR3 sequence is 17 residues long. Trimming took 2 bases from V and 3 from J, leaving 19 bases between them. CDR1 SGHTA and CDR2 FQGNSA come from the germline V gene. CDR3 amino acids: CASSLYRRGRLDYGYTF. The CDR3 DNA is TGTGCCAGCAGCTTATACCGACGCGGCCGGCTGGACTATGGCTACACCTTC. The whole variable domain, filled in from reference TRBV7-2 and TRBJ1-2, reads GAGVSQSPSNKVTEKGKDVELRCDPISGHTALYWYRQSLGQGLEFLIYFQGNSAPDKSGLPSDRFSAERTGGSVSTLTIQRTQQEDSAVYLCASSLYRRGRLDYGYTFGSGTRLTVV.

The chain employs TRBV5-4 and TRBJ1-2; TRBD1 matches at 11 bases. CDR1 SGHNT and CDR2 YYREEE come from the germline V gene (reference sequence). V dropped 4 bases and J dropped 4; count of bases not matched to a gene: 6. The length of the CDR3 is 15 residues. CDR3 sequence (DNA): TGTGCCAGCAGCATTTGGACAGGGGGCGGCTATGGCTACACCTTC. Translating it yields CASSIWTGGGYGYTF.

The V call is TRBV18, the J call TRBJ2-1, with 9 nucleotides matching TRBD1. J gave up 7 bases and V 5 bases, and 6 bases lay outside the gene matches. CDR1 and CDR2 (germline): KGHSH, LQKENI. The CDR3 has 14 amino acids. This chain's CDR3 is CASSSVDRGNEQFF. CDR3 nucleotides: TGTGCCAGCTCATCCGTTGACAGGGGGAATGAGCAGTTCTTC.

Only a few counts were recorded for this clone. The chain carries TRBV28 and TRBJ2-2; 9 bases match TRBD2. After removal of 6 bases from V and 5 bases from J, the junction contained 16 bases not matched to a gene. From germline, CDR1 is MDHEN and CDR2 SYDVKM. The CDR3 spans 18 residues. The CDR3 DNA follows: TGTGCCAGCAGCTATCTCTCCTTAGCGGGAGAAAGTACCGGGGAGCTGTTTTTT. As protein: CASSYLSLAGESTGELFF.

V is TRBV30 and J is TRBJ2-1; D is undetermined. The CDR3 consists of 15 residues. Trimming took off 0 bases at V and 2 bases at J, with 11 bases between the two ends. CDR1 GTSNPN and CDR2 SVGIG come from the germline V gene (reference sequence). The CDR3: CAWSVPPGTYNEQFF. The DNA for the CDR3 is TGTGCCTGGAGTGTACCCCCCGGTACCTACAATGAGCAGTTCTTC.

The chain uses TRBV6-6 and TRBJ1-2; TRBD1 is a possible D gene (6 bases). The CDR3 is made up of 12 amino acids. Germline CDR1 MNHNY, CDR2 SVGAGI (reference sequence). The V and J ends lost 6 bases and 8 bases respectively, with 13 bases between them. CDR3 nucleotides: TGTGCCAGCAGACAGGGAAGCGGCGGCTACACCTTC. Translated, it gives CASRQGSGGYTF.

This clone was seen only a few times. The DNA for the CDR3 is TGCGCCAGCAGGTTACAGGGGGCTAACACTGAAGCTTTCTTT. Its protein is CASRLQGANTEAFF. The chain combines TRBV5-1 with TRBJ1-1; 9 bases are a match to TRBD1. This CDR3 contains 14 residues. Germline CDR1 reads SGHRS; CDR2 reads YFSETQ. V lost 5 bases, J lost 2 bases, and 4 bases stayed unmatched.

The rearrangement links TRBV7-2 to TRBJ2-1; D is perhaps TRBD1 (6 bases). The germline V gene has CDR1 SGHTA and CDR2 FQGNSA. V was trimmed by 6 bases and J by 7 bases, leaving 16 bases between them. The CDR3 has 14 amino acids. CDR3 protein: CASRRARGGNEQFF. Written as DNA, the CDR3 is TGTGCCAGCAGACGGGCCAGGGGTGGGAATGAGCAGTTCTTC.

V usage is TRBV5-1 and J usage is TRBJ1-1; 8 nucleotides match TRBD1. CDR1 is SGHRS, CDR2 YFSETQ, per germline. The CDR3 is 15 amino acids. The ends lost 1 base at V and 4 bases at J; junction bases unmatched: 6. DNA for the CDR3: TGCGCCAGCAGCTTGCTACAGGGGGGAGTCACTGAAGCTTTCTTT. Translating it yields CASSLLQGGVTEAFF.

This sequence joins TRBV7-3 and TRBJ1-1; 9 bases agree with TRBD1. The CDR3 is 15 amino acids. J gave up 1 base and V 8 bases, and 8 bases lay outside the gene matches. The germline gives CDR1 SGHTA, CDR2 FQGTGA. The CDR3 DNA is TGTGCCAGCCAACCGGACAGGGGAGGGAACACTGAAGCTTTCTTT. Protein product: CASQPDRGGNTEAFF.

The CDR3 reads CASSYSGVRTYEQYF. CDR3 DNA: TGTGCCAGCAGTTACTCAGGGGTCAGAACCTACGAGCAGTACTTC. The chain has TRBV6-5 and TRBJ2-7; TRBD1 might be the D (5 bases). This CDR3 is built from 15 residues. Germline values: CDR1 MNHEY, CDR2 SVGAGI. The germline V and J ends were trimmed by 0 bases and 2 bases, with 11 bases remaining between them.

The rearrangement links TRBV18 to TRBJ1-1, with 7 bases lining up with TRBD1. The V gene end was trimmed by 3 bases and the J gene end by 5 bases; junction bases not matched to a gene: 3. Germline V gives CDR1 KGHSH, CDR2 LQKENI. The CDR3 is made up of 13 amino acids. CDR3 amino acids: CASSPETGTEAFF. CDR3 sequence (DNA): TGTGCCAGCTCACCGGAGACAGGGACTGAAGCTTTCTTT.

J is TRBJ1-6 and V is TRBV30, with 8 bases identical to TRBD1. The CDR3 consists of 13 residues. The germline V gene has CDR1 GTSNPN and CDR2 SVGIG (reference sequence). The junction had 5 bases not matched to a gene; V was cut back by 4 bases and J by 9 bases. Written as DNA, the CDR3 is TGTGCCTGGACCGGGACAGGAGGTTCACCCCTCCACTTT. Encoded protein: CAWTGTGGSPLHF.

The chain combines TRBV19 with TRBJ1-5; 9 bases agree with TRBD1. After removal of 3 bases from V and 5 bases from J, the junction contained 5 bases not matched to a gene. Germline loops: CDR1 LNHDA, CDR2 SQIVND (reference sequence). The CDR3 consists of 15 residues. The CDR3, as DNA: TGTGCCAGTAGTATCAGGACAGGGGTTGATCAGCCCCAGCATTTT. Protein product: CASSIRTGVDQPQHF.